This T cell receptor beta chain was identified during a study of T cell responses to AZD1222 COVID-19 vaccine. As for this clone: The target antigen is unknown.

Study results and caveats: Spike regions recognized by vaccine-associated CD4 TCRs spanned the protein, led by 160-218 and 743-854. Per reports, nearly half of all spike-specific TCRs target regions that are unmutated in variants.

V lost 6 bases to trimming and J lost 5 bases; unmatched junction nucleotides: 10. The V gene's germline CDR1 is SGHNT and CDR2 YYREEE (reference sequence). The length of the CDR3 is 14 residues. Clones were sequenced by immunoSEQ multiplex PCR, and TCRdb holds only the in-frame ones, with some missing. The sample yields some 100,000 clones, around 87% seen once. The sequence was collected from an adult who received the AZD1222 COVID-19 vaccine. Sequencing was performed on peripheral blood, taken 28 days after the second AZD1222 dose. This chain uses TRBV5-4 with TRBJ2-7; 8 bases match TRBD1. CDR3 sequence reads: CASTRGQGTNEQYF. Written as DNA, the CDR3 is TGTGCCAGCACCCGCGGACAGGGTACTAACGAGCAGTACTTC.